One sample yielded the 9 T cell receptor beta chains listed below, sequenced in a study of tumor-infiltrating lymphocytes in primary liver carcinoma. It was from about 19-30 mg of unsorted bulk tissue that RNA and DNA were co-extracted. Production of TCR beta cDNA used roughly 500 ng total RNA together with a constant-region primer. It was through three nested multiplex PCR rounds of slightly modified ARM-PCR that TCR beta libraries arose. A C-beta reverse primer was combined with TRBV1-TRBV30 forward primers in the first two PCR rounds, and each round had around 10 cycles. One entry per CDR3 protein, called by TCRdb with MiXCR from the multiplex PCR reads. The sample contains about 70,000 distinct CDR3 sequences, over 60% of which appear only once. Material for sequencing was liver tumor tissue from sampling region 4. The subset was: tumor region T4, right-lateral pole. These receptors all come from a man in his forties with primary liver carcinoma and hepatitis B virus infection.

A note on this clonotype: The junction and the germline gene differ at one end; a read error may be behind it. This rearrangement joins TRBV28 to TRBJ1-1; maybe TRBD1 (5 bases). Germline lookup yields CDR1 MDHEN and CDR2 SYDVKM. The length of the CDR3 is 11 residues. As DNA, the CDR3 is TGTGCCAGCAGCCGGGACCGCATGGCTTCCTTC. This gives the protein CASSRDRMASF.

As for this clonotype: It may be a read error: a sequence one base away is much more abundant. The gene calls are TRBV28 and TRBJ1-1, with a tentative D call TRBD1 (5 bases). The V gene's germline CDR1 is MDHEN and CDR2 SYDVKM. Trimming removed 4 bases at V and 12 bases at J, with 18 bases between. This CDR3 has 13 residues. CDR3 sequence (DNA): TGTGCCAGCAGTTCCTTCTCCGGGACTAAAACTTTCTTT. Its translation is CASSSFSGTKTFF.

The chain is built from TRBV7-2 and TRBJ1-1; D is unresolved. Trimming left V 1 base short and J 2 bases short, with 14 bases between. Germline V gene lookup returns CDR1 SGHTA and CDR2 FQGNSA. The CDR3 loop spans 16 amino acids. The CDR3 bases are TGTGCCAGCAGCTTAGGAGTTACCTTAGACAACACTGAAGCTTTCTTT. Translation gives CASSLGVTLDNTEAFF. The complete variable domain, with remaining parts taken from reference TRBV7-2 and TRBJ1-1, reads GAGVSQSPSNKVTEKGKDVELRCDPISGHTALYWYRQSLGQGLEFLIYFQGNSAPDKSGLPSDRFSAERTGGSVSTLTIQRTQQEDSAVYLCASSLGVTLDNTEAFFGQGTRLTVV.

Regarding this clonotype: At one end the junction does not follow the germline gene, possibly because of a read error. The chain carries TRBV28 and TRBJ2-1; TRBD2 agrees at 10 bases. CDR1 is MDHEN and CDR2 is SYDVKM in the germline V gene. The CDR3 extends over 23 amino acids. In DNA form, the CDR3 reads TGTGCCGGCAGTTCCCTCAGCGGGAGGGCCGGTTTGCGGGGGAGTAGATCCTACAATGAGCTGTTCTTC. Protein: CAGSSLSGRAGLRGSRSYNELFF.

A note on this clonotype: One end of the junction is discordant with germline, which a read error may explain. The rearrangement uses TRBV6-2 or TRBV6-3 and TRBJ2-7; D gene unclear. The V gene's germline CDR1 is MNHEY and CDR2 SVGEGT. The CDR3 is 12 residues long. CDR3 sequence: CASSYNLYGQYF. The CDR3 DNA reads TGTGCCAGCAGCTACAATCTGTACGGGCAGTACTTC.

Concerning this clonotype: At one boundary the junction diverges from the germline segment, which might be a read error. The chain uses TRBV11-2 and TRBJ2-7; the match to TRBD1 covers 9 bases. CDR1 SGHAT and CDR2 FQNNGV come from the germline V gene. This CDR3 comprises 15 residues. The DNA for the CDR3 is TGTGCCAACAGCTATACAGGGGGCCGGAGGTACGAGCAATACTTC. It encodes CANSYTGGRRYEQYF.

A note on this clonotype: A read error may produce the germline difference seen at one junction end. This chain connects TRBV11-2 to TRBJ2-7; possibly TRBD1 or TRBD2 for D (5 bases each). The CDR3 has 15 amino acids. Germline CDR1 and CDR2: SGHAT and FQNNGV. The CDR3 loop reads CANSTTWGRRYEQYF. DNA for the CDR3: TGTGCCAACAGCACTACATGGGGCCGGAGGTACGAGCAGTACTTC. The whole variable domain, filled in from reference TRBV11-2 and TRBJ2-7, reads EAGVAQSPRYKIIEKRQSVAFWCNPISGHATLYWYQQILGQGPKLLIQFQNNGVVDDSQLPKDRFSAERLKGVDSTLKIQPAKLEDSAVYLCANSTTWGRRYEQYFGPGTRLTVT.

This clonotype is medium-sized by share. J is TRBJ2-7 and V is TRBV11-2, with 8 bases aligning to TRBD1. The CDR3 contains 15 residues. V dropped 1 base and J dropped 4; count of bases not matched to a gene: 6. CDR1 is SGHAT and CDR2 is FQNNGV in the germline V gene. The CDR3 is CASSLGAGTGYEQYF. In DNA form, the CDR3 reads TGTGCCAGCAGCTTAGGAGCCGGGACAGGTTACGAGCAGTACTTC.

On this clonotype: Sequence at one end of the junction differs from germline and may be a read error. The genes are TRBV7-9 and TRBJ2-3; D is perhaps TRBD2 (5 bases). Germline V CDR1 and CDR2: SEHNR, FQNEAQ (reference sequence). This CDR3 region has 15 residues. CDR3 coding DNA: TGTGCCAGCAGCTTAGCGAGGGCAGGAGAAGATGCGCAGTATTTT. Its protein product is CASSLARAGEDAQYF.